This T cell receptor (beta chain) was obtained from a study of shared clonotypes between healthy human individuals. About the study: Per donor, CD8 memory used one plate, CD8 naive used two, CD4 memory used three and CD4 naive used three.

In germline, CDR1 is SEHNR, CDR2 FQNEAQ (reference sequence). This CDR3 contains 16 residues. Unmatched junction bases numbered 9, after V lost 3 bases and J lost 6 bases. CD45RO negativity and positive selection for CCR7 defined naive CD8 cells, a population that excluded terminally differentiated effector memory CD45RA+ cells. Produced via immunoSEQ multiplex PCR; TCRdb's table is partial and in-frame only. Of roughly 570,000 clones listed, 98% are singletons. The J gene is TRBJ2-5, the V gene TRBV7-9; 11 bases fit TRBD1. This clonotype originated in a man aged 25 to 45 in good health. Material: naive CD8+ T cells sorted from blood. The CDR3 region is CASSFPGQGVVKTQYF. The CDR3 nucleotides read TGTGCCAGCAGCTTCCCGGGACAGGGGGTTGTAAAGACCCAGTACTTC.